These 26 T cell receptor beta chains came from one sample sequenced in a study of CD8 T cells in ankylosing spondylitis. TCRdb re-called the 5' RACE reads with MiXCR, one entry per CDR3 protein. The data contain under 300,000 distinct CDR3 sequences, 8.6% of them singletons. The sequenced material came from blood, either unsorted or a sorted T cell fraction (not recorded which). All receptors come from a male donor with ankylosing spondylitis or in good health (not recorded which).

There are many counts of this clonotype. The V and J genes are TRBV20-1 and TRBJ2-7; D gene uncertain. This CDR3 comprises 12 residues. The V gene lost 3 bases and the J gene lost 3 bases, with 9 bases spanning the gap. CDR1 DFQATT and CDR2 SNEGSKA come from the germline V gene (reference sequence). The CDR3 spells CSARLGGYEQYF. CDR3 sequence (DNA): TGCAGTGCTAGGCTAGGCGGCTACGAGCAGTACTTC.

A word on this clonotype: This could be a read error, since a much larger clone is one nucleotide away. The chain uses TRBV7-9 and TRBJ2-5; 11 bases are shared with TRBD2. The CDR3 runs 15 residues. After removal of 3 bases from V and 3 bases from J, the junction contained 3 bases not matched to a gene. Germline CDR1 reads SEHNR; CDR2 reads FQNEAQ (reference sequence). This CDR3 reads CASSFPTSGEETQYF. The CDR3 region has the DNA TGTGCCAGCAGCTTCCCGACTAGCGGGGAAGAGACCCAGTACTTC.

This clonotype was picked up many times. This chain uses TRBV5-1 with TRBJ2-1; TRBD2 might be the D (5 bases). This CDR3 has 16 residues. Germline V lookup: CDR1 SGHRS, CDR2 YFSETQ. With 0 bases removed from V and 2 bases from J, the gap between germline ends came to 12 bases. This CDR3 is CASSLGAGNTYNEQFF. CDR3 DNA sequence: TGCGCCAGCAGCTTGGGCGCGGGCAACACCTACAATGAGCAGTTCTTC.

This clonotype was seen many times. This chain joins TRBV10-3 and TRBJ1-1, with 7 positions matching TRBD1. Trimming at V came to 6 bases and at J to 6 bases, leaving 10 bases not matched to a gene. The CDR3 spans 14 residues. Germline V lookup: CDR1 ENHRY, CDR2 SYGVKD. The CDR3 loop is CAIRAQGERSEAFF. The CDR3 nucleotides read TGTGCCATCAGAGCCCAGGGGGAGAGGTCTGAAGCTTTCTTT.

Ten or more counts support this clonotype. V gene TRBV24-1 combines with J gene TRBJ2-2; D uncertain. The CDR3 sequence is 13 residues long. V lost 0 bases and J lost 7, with 5 bases in between. Per the germline V gene, CDR1 is KGHDR and CDR2 is SFDVKD. CDR3 DNA: TGTGCCACCAGTGATTTGTGGAACGGGGAGCTGTTTTTT. It yields the protein CATSDLWNGELFF.

At least ten counts were recorded for this clonotype. The rearrangement links TRBV6-5 to TRBJ2-4, with TRBD2 as a possible D gene (5 bases). The CDR3 totals 13 residues. V was shortened by 2 bases and J by 8 bases, with 10 bases between the two germline ends. Germline CDR1 and CDR2: MNHEY and SVGAGI. The CDR3 spells CASSYRGSDIQYF. In DNA, the CDR3 is TGTGCCAGCAGTTACCGGGGTTCGGACATTCAGTACTTC.

As DNA, the CDR3 is TGTGCCAGCTCACCTGACGGACGGCTGCGGTGGGAGACCCAGTACTTC. Encoded protein: CASSPDGRLRWETQYF. The chain recombines TRBV18 with TRBJ2-5; no clear D gene. The CDR3 contains 16 residues. Germline CDR1 is KGHSH and CDR2 is LQKENI. The ends were cut back, 3 bases at V and 5 bases at J, with 19 bases in the middle.

This clonotype has at least ten counts. The chain employs TRBV7-8 and TRBJ1-1; D is possibly TRBD1 (6 bases). The CDR3 loop spans 13 amino acids. Germline CDR1 is SGHVS and CDR2 is FQNEAQ. Trimming stripped 5 bases from V and 7 bases from J, with 14 bases between. CDR3 DNA sequence: TGTGCCAGCAGCCTCCCCGGGACATTTGAAGCTTTCTTT. It encodes CASSLPGTFEAFF.

Turning to this clonotype: A much larger clone is a single base away; this may be a read error. The chain uses TRBV20-1 and TRBJ2-7; tentative D call: TRBD1 (5 bases). The CDR3 length is 12 residues. The V and J ends lost 6 bases and 5 bases respectively, with 14 bases between them. Germline CDR1 and CDR2: DFQATT and SNEGSKA (reference sequence). The chain's CDR3 is CSAMGRANEQYF. The CDR3 nucleotides are TGCAGTGCCATGGGCAGGGCTAACGAGCAGTACTTC.

This clonotype came up many times. The chain has TRBV5-5 and TRBJ1-1; D uncertain. The V gene's germline CDR1 is SGHKS and CDR2 YYEKEE (reference sequence). Trimming left V 4 bases short and J 3 bases short, with 10 bases between. This CDR3 contains 13 residues. DNA for the CDR3: TGTGCCAGCAGCCGAACTCAATACACTGAAGCTTTCTTT. Protein sequence: CASSRTQYTEAFF.

This clonotype has at least ten counts. The chain carries TRBV7-9 and TRBJ2-3; 7 bases line up with TRBD2. V was pared by 3 bases and J by 2 bases, with 5 bases of the junction left unmatched. The CDR3 spans 15 residues. The germline gives CDR1 SEHNR, CDR2 FQNEAQ (reference sequence). The CDR3 region has the DNA TGTGCCAGCAGCTTTGGGCTAGCGGTCACAGATACGCAGTATTTT. Amino acids: CASSFGLAVTDTQYF.

This clonotype was counted many times. The chain couples TRBV6-5 to TRBJ2-7; D tentatively reads TRBD1 or TRBD2 (5 bases each). Per germline, CDR1 MNHEY and CDR2 SVGAGI. The CDR3 runs to 15 residues. Trimming took off 2 bases at V and 2 bases at J, with 13 bases between the two ends. This CDR3 is CASSYRSRDPYEQYF. For the CDR3, the DNA is TGTGCCAGCAGTTACCGTTCTAGGGACCCCTACGAGCAGTACTTC.

This clonotype was counted ten times or more. The chain recombines TRBV4-2 with TRBJ2-1, with a tentative D call TRBD1 (6 bases). Germline CDR1 LGHNA, CDR2 YNFKEQ. The CDR3 has 17 amino acids. Trimming removed 0 bases from V and 2 bases from J, with 14 bases in between. The CDR3 nucleotides are TGTGCCAGCAGCCAAGATTTGAGACAGGCTGCCTACAATGAGCAGTTCTTC. This gives the protein CASSQDLRQAAYNEQFF.

V is TRBV12-3 or TRBV12-4 and J is TRBJ1-1, with D possibly being TRBD1 (5 bases). The CDR3 spans 11 residues. With 5 bases removed from V and 9 bases from J, the gap between germline ends came to 10 bases. The CDR3, as DNA: TGTGCCAGCAGTCCGGGACCCAAAGCTTTCTTT. Its translation: CASSPGPKAFF.

A few counts support this clonotype. This sequence joins TRBV18 and TRBJ2-7, with D perhaps matching TRBD2 (6 bases). Trimming stripped 2 bases from V and 5 bases from J, with 7 bases between. Germline V gene sequence: CDR1 KGHSH, CDR2 LQKENI. This CDR3 is built from 12 residues. Here the CDR3 reads CASSPSGDEQYF. As DNA, the CDR3 is TGTGCCAGCTCACCATCGGGGGACGAGCAGTACTTC.

This clonotype was picked up many times. This chain joins TRBV7-2 and TRBJ2-3; tentative D call: TRBD1 (6 bases). Deletions cut 4 bases from V and 3 bases from J, with 11 bases between. CDR3 length equals 14 residues. Per the germline V gene, CDR1 is SGHTA and CDR2 is FQGNSA. The CDR3 loop is CASSSIQGTDTQYF. The CDR3 DNA follows: TGTGCCAGCAGCTCTATACAGGGTACAGATACGCAGTATTTT.

This clonotype was seen many times. V gene TRBV12-3 or TRBV12-4 combines with J gene TRBJ1-1, with 10 bases identical to TRBD1. The CDR3 has 14 residues. With V trimmed by 5 bases and J by 6 bases, 6 bases remained unmatched. This CDR3 is CASSVRDRGAEAFF. DNA for the CDR3: TGTGCCAGCAGTGTCCGGGACAGGGGCGCTGAAGCTTTCTTT.

The gene calls are TRBV11-2 and TRBJ2-2; 15 bases map to TRBD2. Trimming cost V 5 bases and J 6 bases; bases outside gene matches: 10. The CDR3 has 18 amino acids. Germline V CDR1 and CDR2: SGHAT, FQNNGV. The CDR3 protein is CASSAPGTSGRLAGELFF. CDR3 coding DNA: TGTGCCAGCAGCGCTCCCGGGACTAGCGGGAGGTTAGCCGGGGAGCTGTTTTTT. The full variable domain, rest sourced from reference TRBV11-2 and TRBJ2-2, is EAGVAQSPRYKIIEKRQSVAFWCNPISGHATLYWYQQILGQGPKLLIQFQNNGVVDDSQLPKDRFSAERLKGVDSTLKIQPAKLEDSAVYLCASSAPGTSGRLAGELFFGEGSRLTVL.

This clonotype turned up a few times. CDR3 amino acids: CASRRQANTGELFF. The DNA of the CDR3 is TGTGCCAGCCGCAGACAGGCGAACACCGGGGAGCTGTTTTTT. The chain employs TRBV27 and TRBJ2-2; possible D gene TRBD1, 6 bases. The V and J ends lost 8 bases and 0 bases respectively, with 10 bases between them. The germline CDR1 and CDR2 sequences are MNHEY and SMNVEV (reference sequence). This CDR3 is built from 14 residues.

At least ten counts were recorded for this clonotype. The gene calls are TRBV9 and TRBJ2-5; 7 bases fit TRBD2. The CDR3 totals 12 residues. J was trimmed by 5 bases and V by 3 bases; bases with no gene match: 1. CDR1 is SGDLS and CDR2 is YYNGEE in the germline V gene. CDR3 DNA sequence: TGTGCCAGCAGCGGACTAGCTGAGACCCAGTACTTC. It codes for CASSGLAETQYF. The variable domain in full, with the rest retrieved from reference TRBV9 and TRBJ2-5, is DSGVTQTPKHLITATGQRVTLRCSPRSGDLSVYWYQQSLDQGLQFLIQYYNGEERAKGNILERFSAQQFPDLHSELNLSSLELGDSALYFCASSGLAETQYFGPGTRLLVL.

This clonotype was recorded at least ten times. The chain links TRBV7-9 to TRBJ2-5, with 13 bases matching TRBD2. V dropped 7 bases and J dropped 1; count of bases not matched to a gene: 9. The CDR3 extends over 17 amino acids. Germline-derived CDR1 and CDR2 are SEHNR and FQNEAQ (reference sequence). As DNA, the CDR3 is TGTGCCAGCAACCCTTTGGGACTAGCGGGGTTCCAAGAGACCCAGTACTTC. This translates into CASNPLGLAGFQETQYF. Using reference TRBV7-9 and TRBJ2-5 for the parts outside the CDR3, the full variable domain is DTGVSQNPRHKITKRGQNVTFRCDPISEHNRLYWYRQTLGQGPEFLTYFQNEAQLEKSRLLSDRFSAERPKGSFSTLEIQRTEQGDSAMYLCASNPLGLAGFQETQYFGPGTRLLVL.

This clonotype was seen a few times. The rearrangement uses TRBV18 and TRBJ2-1, with D possibly TRBD2 on 6 matching bases. V was clipped by 2 bases and J by 3 bases, with 14 bases between them. The CDR3 spans 16 residues. The V gene's germline CDR1 is KGHSH and CDR2 LQKENI. The CDR3 loop reads CASSPMEGPDYNEQFF. DNA for the CDR3: TGTGCCAGCTCACCAATGGAGGGTCCGGACTACAATGAGCAGTTCTTC.

This clonotype was found many times. The gene calls are TRBV4-2 and TRBJ2-1, with TRBD2 identical over 7 bases. V was clipped by 4 bases and J by 4 bases; unmatched bases: 13. Germline values: CDR1 LGHNA, CDR2 YNFKEQ. The CDR3 totals 17 residues. CDR3 loop: CASSRDRLLAVYNEQFF. CDR3 bases: TGTGCCAGCAGCCGGGATCGGTTGCTAGCGGTTTACAATGAGCAGTTCTTC.

The V call is TRBV7-2, the J call TRBJ1-2, with 10 nucleotides matching TRBD1. The V gene's germline CDR1 is SGHTA and CDR2 FQGNSA. Trimming cost V 1 base and J 11 bases; bases outside gene matches: 13. The CDR3 has 16 residues. Here the CDR3 DNA reads TGTGCCAGCAGCTTAGAAGTGAGGGACAGGGGCCCAGGGTACACCTTC. The encoded protein is CASSLEVRDRGPGYTF.

This clonotype was seen at least ten times. The V call is TRBV12-3 or TRBV12-4, the J call TRBJ2-5; D may be TRBD1 or TRBD2 (5 bases each). V was cut by 3 bases and J by 0 bases, with 8 bases left in between. The CDR3 runs to 14 residues. CDR3 nucleotide sequence: TGTGCCAGCAGTTTCGGGGCCTACCAAGAGACCCAGTACTTC. Encoded protein: CASSFGAYQETQYF.

This clonotype was observed many times. V gene TRBV10-3 combines with J gene TRBJ1-2; tentatively, D is TRBD1 (5 bases). The ends were cut back, 9 bases at V and 7 bases at J, with 21 bases in the middle. Germline V gene lookup returns CDR1 ENHRY and CDR2 SYGVKD. The CDR3 loop spans 14 amino acids. CDR3 sequence: CAMRGARARGGYTF. DNA for the CDR3: TGTGCCATGCGTGGGGCCAGGGCTCGAGGTGGCTACACCTTC.